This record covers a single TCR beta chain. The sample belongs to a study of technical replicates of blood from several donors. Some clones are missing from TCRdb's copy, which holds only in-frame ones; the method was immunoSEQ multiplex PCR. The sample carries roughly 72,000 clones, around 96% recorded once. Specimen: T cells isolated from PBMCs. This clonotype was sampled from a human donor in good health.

CDR3 nucleotide sequence: TGTGCCATCAGTGAATCAAGCTTATCCGATGAAAAACTGTTTTTT. Its protein is CAISESSLSDEKLFF. The rearrangement joins TRBV10-3 to TRBJ1-4, with D unresolved. CDR1 is ENHRY and CDR2 is SYGVKD in the germline V gene. Trimming pared 3 bases from V and 6 bases from J, leaving 14 bases between. This CDR3 contains 15 residues.